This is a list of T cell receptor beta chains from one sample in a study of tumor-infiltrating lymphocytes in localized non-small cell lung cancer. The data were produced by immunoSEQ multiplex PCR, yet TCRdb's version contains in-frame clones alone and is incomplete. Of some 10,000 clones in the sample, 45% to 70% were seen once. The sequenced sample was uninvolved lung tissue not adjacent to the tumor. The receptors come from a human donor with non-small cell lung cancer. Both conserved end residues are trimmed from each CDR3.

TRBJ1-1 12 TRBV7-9 ASSPRANGPEAF
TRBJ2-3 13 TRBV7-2 ASSPVRGGSDTQY
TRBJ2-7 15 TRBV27 ASSFQSKGGDSYEQY
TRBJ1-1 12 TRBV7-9 ASSGWGGNTEAF
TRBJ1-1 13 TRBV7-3 ASSYLTGLEAEAF
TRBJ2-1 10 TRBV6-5 ASSPGRNEQF
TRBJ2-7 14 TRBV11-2 ASSLTGTGGIYEQY
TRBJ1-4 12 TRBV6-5 ASSSVGGAEKLF
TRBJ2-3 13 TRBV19 ATSRAGGGTDTQY
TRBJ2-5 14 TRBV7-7 ASSLELGLTGETQY
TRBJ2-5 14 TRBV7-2 ASTLTSGTYQETQY
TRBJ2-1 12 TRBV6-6 ASRIPGQSHEQF
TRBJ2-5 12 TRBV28 ASSLQGGVETQY
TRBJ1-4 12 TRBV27 ASSSKATNEKLF
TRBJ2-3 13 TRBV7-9 ASSLAGGHADTQY
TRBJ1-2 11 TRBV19 ASSLTGDYGYT
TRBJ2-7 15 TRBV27 ASSLSGGGDPSYEQY
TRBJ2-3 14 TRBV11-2 ASSLDRFPPTDTQY
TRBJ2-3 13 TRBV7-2 ASGVLAGPTDTQY
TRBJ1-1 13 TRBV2 ASSLDRSGNTEAF
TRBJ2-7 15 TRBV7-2 ASSPTSGGRVNSEQY
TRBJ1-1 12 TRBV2 ASGDRGVNTEAF
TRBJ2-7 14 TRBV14 ASSQVFVRGKDEQY
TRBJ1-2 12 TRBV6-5 ASRAPTGGVGYT
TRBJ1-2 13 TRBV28 ASSLAGGYGYGYT
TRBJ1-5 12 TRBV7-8 ASGYRGGNQPQH
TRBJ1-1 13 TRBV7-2 ASSPSIRPNTEAF
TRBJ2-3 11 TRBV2 ASSTRQGATQY
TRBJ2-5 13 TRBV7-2 ASSLGARGQETQY